These 30 T cell receptor beta chains share one sample of origin, sequenced in a study of T cells in Graves' hyperthyroidism and ophthalmopathy. Researchers took RNA transcripts and amplified the TCR beta CDR3 regions from them. First-round RT-PCR with HTBI primers amplified the TCR CDR3 region. TCRdb independently ran MiXCR on the multiplex PCR reads; one entry per CDR3 protein. The data show about 640,000 distinct CDR3 sequences, 14% seen once. Sequencing used blood. These receptors all come from a woman aged 50 to 65 with Graves' ophthalmopathy.

This clonotype was seen repeatedly, ten times or more. The chain carries TRBV20-1 and TRBJ1-6; 7 bases agree with TRBD1. Germline loops: CDR1 DFQATT, CDR2 SNEGSKA (reference sequence). This CDR3 comprises 13 residues. The V and J ends lost 3 bases and 8 bases, in that order; junction bases with no gene match: 4. The CDR3 nucleotides are TGCAGTGCTAGGGGGACAGTCGATTCACCCCTCCACTTT. Translation gives CSARGTVDSPLHF.

There are many counts of this clonotype. The chain is built from TRBV7-8 and TRBJ2-7, with D possibly being TRBD1 or TRBD2 (6 bases each). Looked up from germline, CDR1 is SGHVS and CDR2 is FQNEAQ. V gave up 1 base and J gave up 0 bases, with 10 bases separating them. The CDR3 covers 15 residues. The CDR3 is CASSLGRGVSYEQYF. For the CDR3, the DNA is TGTGCCAGCAGCTTAGGGAGGGGGGTCTCCTACGAGCAGTACTTC.

Many counts were recorded for this clonotype. The chain has TRBV5-1 and TRBJ1-1; unclear D gene. V was shortened by 0 bases and J by 6 bases, with 15 bases between the two germline ends. This CDR3 region has 15 residues. Germline V gene lookup returns CDR1 SGHRS and CDR2 YFSETQ. The CDR3 DNA reads TGCGCCAGCAGCTTGGGGCCCACTCGGAGGGCTGAAGCTTTCTTT. It translates to CASSLGPTRRAEAFF.

This clonotype was found many times. The rearrangement uses TRBV15 and TRBJ1-1, with D perhaps matching TRBD1 (5 bases). Germline V gene sequence: CDR1 LNHNV, CDR2 YYDKDF (reference sequence). V was pared by 4 bases and J by 1 base, with 13 bases between. The CDR3 has 15 amino acids. The CDR3 loop reads CATSKRNQGNTEAFF. The CDR3 DNA sequence: TGTGCCACCAGCAAAAGAAACCAGGGGAACACTGAAGCTTTCTTT. Full variable domain (remainder filled in from reference TRBV15 and TRBJ1-1): DAMVIQNPRYQVTQFGKPVTLSCSQTLNHNVMYWYQQKSSQAPKLLFHYYDKDFNNEADTPDNFQSRRPNTSFCFLDIRSPGLGDTAMYLCATSKRNQGNTEAFFGQGTRLTVV.

V is TRBV20-1 and J is TRBJ2-5; 11 bases agree with TRBD2. Germline V gives CDR1 DFQATT, CDR2 SNEGSKA (reference sequence). Losses at the gene ends were 0 bases for V and 5 bases for J; bases not matched to a gene: 2. The CDR3 is 14 amino acids. The chain's CDR3 is CSARELAGVETQYF. DNA of the CDR3: TGCAGTGCTAGAGAACTAGCGGGAGTTGAGACCCAGTACTTC.

The chain carries TRBV14 and TRBJ2-1; 7 bases agree with TRBD2. Germline V lookup: CDR1 SGHDN, CDR2 FVKESK. The trim removed 4 bases at V and 9 bases at J, leaving 15 bases unmatched. CDR3 length: 16 residues. The CDR3 bases are TGTGCCAGCAGCCCCCTTCCGGGACTATCCCTCGGTGAGCAGTTCTTC. Protein: CASSPLPGLSLGEQFF. The full variable domain, in which reference TRBV14 and TRBJ2-1 provide the parts outside the CDR3, is EAGVTQFPSHSVIEKGQTVTLRCDPISGHDNLYWYRRVMGKEIKFLLHFVKESKQDESGMPNNRFLAERTGGTYSTLKVQPAELEDSGVYFCASSPLPGLSLGEQFFGPGTRLTVL.

This clonotype was detected ten times or more. The chain couples TRBV7-6 to TRBJ2-7, with 7 nucleotides matching TRBD1. With 1 base clipped from V and 7 bases from J, the junction kept 7 bases outside the gene matches. The CDR3 runs 14 residues. Germline V gene lookup returns CDR1 SGHVS and CDR2 FNYEAQ. The CDR3 DNA sequence: TGTGCCAGCAGCTTAGGACAGGGCGTCGTAGAGCAGTACTTC. This gives the protein CASSLGQGVVEQYF. The full variable domain, with the rest looked up from reference TRBV7-6 and TRBJ2-7, is GAGVSQSPRYKVTKRGQDVALRCDPISGHVSLYWYRQALGQGPEFLTYFNYEAQQDKSGLPNDRFSAERPEGSISTLTIQRTEQRDSAMYRCASSLGQGVVEQYFGPGTRLTVT.

A remark on this clonotype: One junction end does not reproduce the germline sequence, and a read error may be involved. The genes are TRBV12-3 or TRBV12-4 and TRBJ2-1, with D unresolved. The CDR3 runs 14 residues. CDR3 in amino acids: CAGSLVFSYNEQFF. CDR3 in DNA: TGTGCCGGCAGTTTAGTCTTTAGTTACAATGAGCAGTTCTTC.

The chain links TRBV6-2 or TRBV6-3 to TRBJ2-3, with D hard to call. Germline CDR1 and CDR2: MNHEY and SVGEGT. The CDR3 contains 16 residues. V dropped 2 bases and J dropped 2 bases, with 14 bases sitting between them. This CDR3 is CASSYRLTSTTDTQYF. The CDR3 nucleotides read TGTGCCAGCAGTTACCGCCTGACTTCGACCACAGATACGCAGTATTTT.

The chain has TRBV4-1 and TRBJ1-2; no clear D. The V gene's germline CDR1 is MGHRA and CDR2 YSYEKL. V was cut by 0 bases and J by 2 bases, with 10 bases left in between. The length of the CDR3 is 15 residues. Written as DNA, the CDR3 is TGCGCCAGCAGCCAAGATAGGGATTCAAACTATGGCTACACCTTC. As protein: CASSQDRDSNYGYTF.

This clonotype was counted many times. The chain uses TRBV10-3 and TRBJ2-2, with D possibly matching TRBD1 (5 bases). CDR3 length: 14 amino acids. V lost 7 bases, J lost 0 bases, and 9 bases lay in between. Germline V lookup: CDR1 ENHRY, CDR2 SYGVKD. CDR3 loop: CAIKRQTNTGELFF. CDR3 coding DNA: TGTGCCATCAAACGACAGACGAACACCGGGGAGCTGTTTTTT.

This clonotype has only a few counts. The chain has TRBV19 and TRBJ2-1, with 8 bases lining up with TRBD2. Trimming cost V 0 bases and J 7 bases; bases outside gene matches: 20. Germline V CDR1 and CDR2: LNHDA, SQIVND (reference sequence). CDR3 length: 20 amino acids. The CDR3 coding sequence is TGTGCCAGTAGTATAGACTGGCTAGCGGGCACAATCGTACGTGGGAATGAGCAGTTCTTC. Translating gives CASSIDWLAGTIVRGNEQFF.

This clonotype was seen repeatedly, ten times or more. The V and J genes are TRBV27 and TRBJ2-3; D is ambiguous. Deletions cut 0 bases from V and 2 bases from J, with 9 bases between. The germline gives CDR1 MNHEY, CDR2 SMNVEV (reference sequence). This CDR3 is built from 15 residues. The CDR3 nucleotides read TGTGCCAGCAGTTTATCCCTAGGGAACACAGATACGCAGTATTTT. Protein product: CASSLSLGNTDTQYF.

The sample holds many counts of this clonotype. J is TRBJ1-1 and V is TRBV28; the D is unclear. The V gene's germline CDR1 is MDHEN and CDR2 SYDVKM. V was trimmed by 6 bases and J by 4 bases, leaving 9 bases between them. The CDR3 has 12 amino acids. In DNA, the CDR3 is TGTGCCAGCAGCATGGGGATCACTGAAGCTTTCTTT. Its translation is CASSMGITEAFF. Variable domain in full (rest from reference TRBV28 and TRBJ1-1): DVKVTQSSRYLVKRTGEKVFLECVQDMDHENMFWYRQDPGLGLRLIYFSYDVKMKEKGDIPEGYSVSREKKERFSLILESASTNQTSMYLCASSMGITEAFFGQGTRLTVV.

This clonotype was counted at least ten times. The chain couples TRBV3-1 to TRBJ2-2, with TRBD1 identical over 7 bases. Trimming cost V 1 base and J 5 bases; bases outside gene matches: 4. The germline V gene encodes CDR1 LGHDT and CDR2 YNNKEL (reference sequence). The CDR3 has 15 residues. CDR3 loop: CASSQGTGATGELFF. CDR3 in DNA: TGTGCCAGCAGCCAAGGTACAGGGGCGACCGGGGAGCTGTTTTTT.

As regards this clonotype: A junction end diverges from the germline sequence, so it may reflect a read error. This chain links TRBV6-1 with TRBJ2-6, with D perhaps TRBD1 (6 bases). CDR3 length equals 18 residues. Germline values: CDR1 MNHNS, CDR2 SASEGT. In nucleotides, the CDR3 is TGTGCCAGCAGGCCCAAAACAGGGATAAACTCTGGGGACAACGTCCTGACTTTC. Amino acids: CASRPKTGINSGDNVLTF.

This clonotype has ten or more counts. The chain uses TRBV27 and TRBJ2-5; 7 positions match TRBD1. The CDR3 sequence is 20 residues long. In germline, CDR1 is MNHEY, CDR2 SMNVEV (reference sequence). Unmatched junction bases numbered 18, after V lost 2 bases and J lost 0 bases. DNA for the CDR3: TGTGCCAGCAGTTTAGTCGGAATAGGGGGCGGACGAGTGTACCAAGAGACCCAGTACTTC. This encodes CASSLVGIGGGRVYQETQYF.

The genes are TRBV18 and TRBJ2-1; 8 bases agree with TRBD2. This CDR3 contains 15 residues. J gave up 10 bases and V 1 base, and 9 bases lay outside the gene matches. CDR1 is KGHSH and CDR2 is LQKENI in the germline V gene. The CDR3 protein is CASSPRGAGGEEQFF. As DNA, the CDR3 is TGTGCCAGCTCACCACGCGGGGCCGGGGGGGAAGAGCAGTTCTTC.

V and J are TRBV29-1 and TRBJ2-3; D gene uncertain. The germline gives CDR1 SQVTM, CDR2 ANQGSEA. With 3 bases removed from V and 0 bases from J, the gap between germline ends came to 7 bases. The CDR3 contains 13 residues. The CDR3 reads CSVEGISTDTQYF. As DNA, the CDR3 is TGCAGCGTTGAGGGCATTAGCACAGATACGCAGTATTTT.

In its sample, this clonotype was seen a few times. This chain uses TRBV30 with TRBJ1-2; 8 bases align to TRBD1. CDR1 is GTSNPN and CDR2 is SVGIG in the germline V gene (reference sequence). This CDR3 is 13 amino acids long. V shed 8 bases and J 3 bases; nucleotides not matched to a gene: 8. In nucleotides, the CDR3 is TGTGCCGGCGGGACAGGACTTCACTATGGCTACACCTTC. This codes for CAGGTGLHYGYTF.

This clonotype was detected only a few times. V is TRBV20-1 and J is TRBJ2-1; D gene unclear. The germline CDR1 and CDR2 sequences are DFQATT and SNEGSKA (reference sequence). This CDR3 contains 11 residues. V shed 2 bases and J shed 5 bases, with 4 bases lying between them. The CDR3 DNA follows: TGCAGTGCTAGACGGCACAATGAGCAGTTCTTC. Translated: CSARRHNEQFF.

This clonotype was seen repeatedly, ten times or more. V is TRBV24-1 and J is TRBJ2-5; 12 nucleotides match TRBD2. The CDR3 extends over 15 amino acids. Germline CDR1 is KGHDR and CDR2 is SFDVKD. With V trimmed by 3 bases and J by 4 bases, 2 bases remained unmatched. CDR3 in amino acids: CATSDPTSGGETQYF. CDR3 DNA: TGTGCCACCAGTGATCCGACTAGCGGGGGAGAGACCCAGTACTTC.

To note about this clonotype: The junction departs from the called germline gene at one end, perhaps through a read error. The chain employs TRBV6-2 or TRBV6-3 and TRBJ2-1; 8 bases are shared with TRBD1. Looked up from germline, CDR1 is MNHEY and CDR2 is SVGEGT. This CDR3 has 20 amino acids. CDR3 amino acids: CASGYSLRQGLVSSYNEQFF. In DNA, the CDR3 is TGTGCCAGCGGTTACTCTCTGAGACAGGGGCTGGTTAGCTCCTACAATGAGCAGTTCTTC.

This clonotype was seen at least ten times. The rearrangement links TRBV3-1 to TRBJ1-5; 7 bases align to TRBD1. J was trimmed by 3 bases and V by 1 base; bases with no gene match: 6. The CDR3 is 16 residues long. Per the germline V gene, CDR1 is LGHDT and CDR2 is YNNKEL (reference sequence). CDR3 in DNA: TGTGCCAGCAGCCAAGGATCAACAGGGGCCAATCAGCCCCAGCATTTT. The encoded protein is CASSQGSTGANQPQHF. Supplemented by reference TRBV3-1 and TRBJ1-5, the full variable domain reads DTAVSQTPKYLVTQMGNDKSIKCEQNLGHDTMYWYKQDSKKFLKIMFSYNNKELIINETVPNRFSPKSPDKAHLNLHINSLELGDSAVYFCASSQGSTGANQPQHFGDGTRLSIL.

This clonotype was observed at least ten times. V usage is TRBV19 and J usage is TRBJ1-1; 10 bases agree with TRBD1. Unmatched junction bases numbered 8, after V lost 6 bases and J lost 4 bases. CDR1 and CDR2 (germline): LNHDA, SQIVND (reference sequence). CDR3 length equals 15 residues. This chain's CDR3 is CASSRPGQGSTEAFF. DNA for the CDR3: TGTGCCAGTAGCCGACCGGGACAGGGGAGCACTGAAGCTTTCTTT. Full variable domain (missing parts from reference TRBV19 and TRBJ1-1): DGGITQSPKYLFRKEGQNVTLSCEQNLNHDAMYWYRQDPGQGLRLIYYSQIVNDFQKGDIAEGYSVSREKKESFPLTVTSAQKNPTAFYLCASSRPGQGSTEAFFGQGTRLTVV.

A remark on this clonotype: One junction end disagrees with the germline gene, perhaps due to a read error. The chain couples TRBV10-3 to TRBJ1-1; D is possibly TRBD1 (6 bases). Germline V CDR1 and CDR2: ENHRY, SYGVKD. This CDR3 region has 13 residues. As DNA, the CDR3 is TGTGCCATCAGTGAACAGGGTCGCACTGGAGCTTTCTTT. Its translation: CAISEQGRTGAFF.

This clonotype was detected only a few times. The chain employs TRBV24-1 and TRBJ1-5, with a possible D match to TRBD1 (5 bases). Germline V gene lookup returns CDR1 KGHDR and CDR2 SFDVKD. The V and J ends lost 4 bases and 7 bases respectively, with 13 bases between them. This CDR3 comprises 14 residues. This CDR3 reads CATSEGEIIQPQHF. CDR3 DNA: TGTGCCACCAGTGAGGGGGAGATCATCCAGCCCCAGCATTTT.

Concerning this clonotype itself: A much larger clone lies one base from this, so it may be a read error. The chain couples TRBV28 to TRBJ2-3, with 7 bases identical to TRBD1. This CDR3 has 14 residues. V lost 4 bases to trimming and J lost 2 bases; unmatched junction nucleotides: 3. Germline lookup yields CDR1 MDHEN and CDR2 SYDVKM. CDR3 sequence (DNA): TGTGCCAGCAGTTGGGGACAGCCCACAGATACGCAGTATTTT. Its translation is CASSWGQPTDTQYF.

This clonotype has a count of ten or more. V and J are TRBV20-1 and TRBJ1-5; D unresolved. CDR3 length: 13 residues. V gave up 1 base and J gave up 3 bases, with 7 bases separating them. Germline CDR1 is DFQATT and CDR2 is SNEGSKA (reference sequence). CDR3 in amino acids: CSARGQINQPQHF. The DNA for the CDR3 is TGCAGTGCTAGAGGACAAATCAATCAGCCCCAGCATTTT.

This clonotype came up many times. This chain links TRBV7-3 with TRBJ2-2; D not certain. The CDR3 totals 14 residues. Germline CDR1 SGHTA, CDR2 FQGTGA. V lost 5 bases and J 9 bases, leaving 16 bases between the germline ends. In nucleotides, the CDR3 is TGTGCCAGCAGCCCAAACGTCGGGTCAAGGGAGCTGTTTTTT. As protein: CASSPNVGSRELFF.